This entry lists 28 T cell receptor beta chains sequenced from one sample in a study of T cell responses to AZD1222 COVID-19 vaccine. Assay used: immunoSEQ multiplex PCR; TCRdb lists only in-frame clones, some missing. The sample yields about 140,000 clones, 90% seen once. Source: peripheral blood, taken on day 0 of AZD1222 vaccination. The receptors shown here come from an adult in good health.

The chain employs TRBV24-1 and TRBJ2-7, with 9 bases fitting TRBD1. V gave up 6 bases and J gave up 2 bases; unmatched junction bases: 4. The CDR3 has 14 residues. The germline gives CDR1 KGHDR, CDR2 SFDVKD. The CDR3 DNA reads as TGTGCCACCAGTCGGGACAGGGCCCCCTACGAGCAGTACTTC. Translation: CATSRDRAPYEQYF.

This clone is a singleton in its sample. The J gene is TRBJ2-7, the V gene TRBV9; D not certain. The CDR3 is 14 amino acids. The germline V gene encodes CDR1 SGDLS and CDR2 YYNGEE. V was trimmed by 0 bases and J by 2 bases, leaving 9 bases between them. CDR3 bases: TGTGCCAGCAGCGTAGCGGCAGGAACCTACGAGCAGTACTTC. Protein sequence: CASSVAAGTYEQYF.

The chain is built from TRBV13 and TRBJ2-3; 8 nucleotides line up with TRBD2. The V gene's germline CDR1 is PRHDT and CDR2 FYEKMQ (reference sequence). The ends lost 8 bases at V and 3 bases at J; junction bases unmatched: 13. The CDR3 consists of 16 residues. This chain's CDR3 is CASGELSGGGTDTQYF. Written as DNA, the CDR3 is TGTGCCAGCGGGGAGCTTTCTGGCGGGGGGACAGATACGCAGTATTTT.

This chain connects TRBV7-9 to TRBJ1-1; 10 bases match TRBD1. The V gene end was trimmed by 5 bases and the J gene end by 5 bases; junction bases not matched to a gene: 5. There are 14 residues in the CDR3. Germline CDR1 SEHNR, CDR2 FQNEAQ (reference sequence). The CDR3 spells CASSRDRGITEAFF. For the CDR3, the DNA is TGTGCCAGCAGCCGGGACAGGGGAATAACTGAAGCTTTCTTT.

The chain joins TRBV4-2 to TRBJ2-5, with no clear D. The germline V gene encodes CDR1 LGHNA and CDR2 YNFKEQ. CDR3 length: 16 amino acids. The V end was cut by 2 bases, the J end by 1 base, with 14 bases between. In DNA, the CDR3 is TGTGCCAGCAGCCAATGGAAGCAGGATTTCCAAGAGACCCAGTACTTC. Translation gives CASSQWKQDFQETQYF.

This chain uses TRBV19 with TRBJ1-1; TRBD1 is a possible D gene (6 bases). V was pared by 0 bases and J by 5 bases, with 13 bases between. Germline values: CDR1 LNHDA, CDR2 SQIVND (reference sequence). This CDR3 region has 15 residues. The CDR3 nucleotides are TGTGCCAGTAGTATAGATAACAGGGCGCAGACTGAAGCTTTCTTT. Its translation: CASSIDNRAQTEAFF.

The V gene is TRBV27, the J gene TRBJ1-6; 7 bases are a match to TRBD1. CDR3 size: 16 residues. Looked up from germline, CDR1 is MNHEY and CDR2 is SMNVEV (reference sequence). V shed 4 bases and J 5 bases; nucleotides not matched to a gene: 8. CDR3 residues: CASSSGDSGDNSPLHF. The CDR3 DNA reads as TGTGCCAGCAGTTCAGGGGACAGTGGAGATAATTCACCCCTCCACTTT.

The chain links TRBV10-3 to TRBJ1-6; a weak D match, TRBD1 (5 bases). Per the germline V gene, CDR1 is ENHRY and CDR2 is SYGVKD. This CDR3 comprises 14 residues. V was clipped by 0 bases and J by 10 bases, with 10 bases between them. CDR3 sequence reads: CAISESGGGSPLHF. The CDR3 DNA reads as TGTGCCATCAGTGAGTCGGGGGGGGGATCACCCCTCCACTTT.

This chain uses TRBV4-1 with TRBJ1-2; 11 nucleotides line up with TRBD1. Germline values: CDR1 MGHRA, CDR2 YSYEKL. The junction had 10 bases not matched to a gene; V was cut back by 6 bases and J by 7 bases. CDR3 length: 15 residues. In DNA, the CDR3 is TGCGCCAGCAGAAAAATCGGACAGGGGGCGCGTGGCTACACCTTC. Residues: CASRKIGQGARGYTF.

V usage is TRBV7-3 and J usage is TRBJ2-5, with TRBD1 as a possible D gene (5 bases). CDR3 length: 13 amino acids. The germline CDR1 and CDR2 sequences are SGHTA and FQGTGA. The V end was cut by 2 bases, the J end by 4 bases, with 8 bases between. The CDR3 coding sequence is TGTGCCAGCAGCTTAGGCAGGGTAGAGACCCAGTACTTC. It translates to CASSLGRVETQYF.

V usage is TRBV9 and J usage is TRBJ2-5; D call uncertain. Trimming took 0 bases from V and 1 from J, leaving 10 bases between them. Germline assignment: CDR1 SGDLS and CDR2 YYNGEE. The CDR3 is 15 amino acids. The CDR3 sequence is CASSVELSRQETQYF. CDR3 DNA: TGTGCCAGCAGCGTAGAACTGTCCCGCCAAGAGACCCAGTACTTC.

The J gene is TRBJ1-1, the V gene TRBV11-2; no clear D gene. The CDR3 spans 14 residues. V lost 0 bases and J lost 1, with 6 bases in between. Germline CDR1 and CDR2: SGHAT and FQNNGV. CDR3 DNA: TGTGCCAGCAGCTTAGATCTCCCGAACACTGAAGCTTTCTTT. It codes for CASSLDLPNTEAFF.

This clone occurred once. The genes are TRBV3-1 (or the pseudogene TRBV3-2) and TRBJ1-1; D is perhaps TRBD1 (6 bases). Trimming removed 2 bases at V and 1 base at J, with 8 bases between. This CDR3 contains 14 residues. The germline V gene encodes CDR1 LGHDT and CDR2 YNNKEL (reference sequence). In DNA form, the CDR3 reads TGTGCCAGCAGCCAATGGGGACAGAACACTGAAGCTTTCTTT. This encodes CASSQWGQNTEAFF.

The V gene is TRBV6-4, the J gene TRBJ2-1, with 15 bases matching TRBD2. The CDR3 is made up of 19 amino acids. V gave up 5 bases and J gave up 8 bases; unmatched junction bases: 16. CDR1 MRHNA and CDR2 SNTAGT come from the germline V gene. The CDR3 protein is CASSSTLGLAGGRSDEQFF. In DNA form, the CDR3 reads TGTGCCAGCAGTTCTACCCTGGGACTAGCGGGGGGAAGGTCCGATGAGCAGTTCTTC.

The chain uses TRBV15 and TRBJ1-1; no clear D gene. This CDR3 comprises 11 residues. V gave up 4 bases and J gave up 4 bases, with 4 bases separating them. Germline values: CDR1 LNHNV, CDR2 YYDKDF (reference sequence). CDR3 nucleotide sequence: TGTGCCACCAGCAAAAGCACTGAAGCTTTCTTT. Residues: CATSKSTEAFF. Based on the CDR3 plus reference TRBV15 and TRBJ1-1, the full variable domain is DAMVIQNPRYQVTQFGKPVTLSCSQTLNHNVMYWYQQKSSQAPKLLFHYYDKDFNNEADTPDNFQSRRPNTSFCFLDIRSPGLGDTAMYLCATSKSTEAFFGQGTRLTVV.

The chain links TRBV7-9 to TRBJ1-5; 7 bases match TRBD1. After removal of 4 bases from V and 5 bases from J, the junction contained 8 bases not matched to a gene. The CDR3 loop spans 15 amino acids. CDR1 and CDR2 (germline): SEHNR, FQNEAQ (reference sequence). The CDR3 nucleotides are TGTGCCAGCAGCTCCGGGACAGCGAGTTATCAGCCCCAGCATTTT. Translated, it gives CASSSGTASYQPQHF.

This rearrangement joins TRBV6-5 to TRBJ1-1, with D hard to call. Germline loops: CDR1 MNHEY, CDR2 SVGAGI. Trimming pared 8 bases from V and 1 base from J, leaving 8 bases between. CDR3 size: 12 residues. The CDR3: CASRLGNTEAFF. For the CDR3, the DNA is TGTGCCAGCCGCCTGGGGAACACTGAAGCTTTCTTT.

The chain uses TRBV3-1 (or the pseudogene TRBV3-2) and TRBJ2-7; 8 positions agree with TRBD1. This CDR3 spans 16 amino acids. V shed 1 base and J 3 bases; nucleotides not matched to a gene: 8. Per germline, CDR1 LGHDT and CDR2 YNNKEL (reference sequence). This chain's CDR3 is CASSQGGTGRGYEQYF. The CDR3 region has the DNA TGTGCCAGCAGCCAAGGAGGGACAGGTCGCGGCTACGAGCAGTACTTC.

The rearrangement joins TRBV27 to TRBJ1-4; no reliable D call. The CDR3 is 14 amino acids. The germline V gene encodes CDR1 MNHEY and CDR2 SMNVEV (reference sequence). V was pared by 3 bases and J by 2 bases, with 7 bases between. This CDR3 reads CASSLFATNEKLFF. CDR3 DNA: TGTGCCAGCAGTTTGTTCGCCACTAATGAAAAACTGTTTTTT.

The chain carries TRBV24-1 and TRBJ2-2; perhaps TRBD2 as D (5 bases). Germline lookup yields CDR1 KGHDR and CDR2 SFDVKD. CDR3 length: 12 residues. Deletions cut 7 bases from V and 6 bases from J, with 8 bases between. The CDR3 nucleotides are TGTGCCACCAGCGGGGTCGCCGGGGAGCTGTTTTTT. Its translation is CATSGVAGELFF.

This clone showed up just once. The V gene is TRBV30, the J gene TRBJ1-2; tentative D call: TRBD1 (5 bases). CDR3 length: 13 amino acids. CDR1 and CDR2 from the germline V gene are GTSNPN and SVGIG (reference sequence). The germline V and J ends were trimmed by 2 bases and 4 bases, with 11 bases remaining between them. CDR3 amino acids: CAWSPSGTYGYTF. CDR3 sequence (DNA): TGTGCCTGGAGTCCCTCCGGGACCTATGGCTACACCTTC.

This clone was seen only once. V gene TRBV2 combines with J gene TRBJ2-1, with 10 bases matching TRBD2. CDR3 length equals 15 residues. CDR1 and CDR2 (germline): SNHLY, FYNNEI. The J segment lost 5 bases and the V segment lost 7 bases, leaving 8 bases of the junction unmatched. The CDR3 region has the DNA TGTGCCAGCAAGCACGGGACTAGCGAACACAATGAGCAGTTCTTC. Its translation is CASKHGTSEHNEQFF.

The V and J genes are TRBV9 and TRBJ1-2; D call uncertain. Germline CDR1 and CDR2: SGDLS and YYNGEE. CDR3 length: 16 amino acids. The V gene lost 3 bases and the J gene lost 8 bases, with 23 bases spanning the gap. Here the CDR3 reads CASSAQTGRFLGGYTF. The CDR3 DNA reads TGTGCCAGCAGCGCCCAAACCGGACGGTTCCTCGGGGGCTACACCTTC.

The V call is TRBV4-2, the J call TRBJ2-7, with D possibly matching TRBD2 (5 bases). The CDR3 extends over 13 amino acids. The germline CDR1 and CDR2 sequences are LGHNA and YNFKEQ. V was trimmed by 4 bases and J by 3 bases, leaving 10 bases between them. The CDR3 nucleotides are TGTGCCAGCAGCCCATCGAGGGACTACGAGCAGTACTTC. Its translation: CASSPSRDYEQYF.

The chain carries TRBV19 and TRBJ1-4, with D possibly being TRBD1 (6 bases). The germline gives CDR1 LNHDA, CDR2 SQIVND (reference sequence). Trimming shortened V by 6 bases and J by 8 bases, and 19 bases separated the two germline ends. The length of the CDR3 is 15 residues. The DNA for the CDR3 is TGTGCCAGTAGCCCGGGGGCAGGGTGGCGGGAAAAACTGTTTTTT. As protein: CASSPGAGWREKLFF. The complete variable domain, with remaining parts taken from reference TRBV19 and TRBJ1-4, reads DGGITQSPKYLFRKEGQNVTLSCEQNLNHDAMYWYRQDPGQGLRLIYYSQIVNDFQKGDIAEGYSVSREKKESFPLTVTSAQKNPTAFYLCASSPGAGWREKLFFGSGTQLSVL.

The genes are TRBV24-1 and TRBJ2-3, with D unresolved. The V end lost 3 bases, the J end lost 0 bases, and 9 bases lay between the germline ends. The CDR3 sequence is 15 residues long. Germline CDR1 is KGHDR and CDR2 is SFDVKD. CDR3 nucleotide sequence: TGTGCCACCAGTGATCGGCGGATGAGCACAGATACGCAGTATTTT. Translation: CATSDRRMSTDTQYF.

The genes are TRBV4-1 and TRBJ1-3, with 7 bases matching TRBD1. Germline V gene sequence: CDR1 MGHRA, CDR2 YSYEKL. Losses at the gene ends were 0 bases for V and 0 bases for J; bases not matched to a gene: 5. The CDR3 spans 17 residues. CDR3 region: CASSQEAGGYSGNTIYF. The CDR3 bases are TGCGCCAGCAGCCAAGAAGCAGGGGGATACTCTGGAAACACCATATATTTT.

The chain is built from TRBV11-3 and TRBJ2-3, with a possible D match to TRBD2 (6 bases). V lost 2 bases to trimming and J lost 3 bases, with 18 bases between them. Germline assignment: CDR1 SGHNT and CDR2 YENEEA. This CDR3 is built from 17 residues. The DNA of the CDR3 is TGTGCCAGCAGCTTACGGAAATCAGCGGGCGGAACAGATACGCAGTATTTT. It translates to CASSLRKSAGGTDTQYF.